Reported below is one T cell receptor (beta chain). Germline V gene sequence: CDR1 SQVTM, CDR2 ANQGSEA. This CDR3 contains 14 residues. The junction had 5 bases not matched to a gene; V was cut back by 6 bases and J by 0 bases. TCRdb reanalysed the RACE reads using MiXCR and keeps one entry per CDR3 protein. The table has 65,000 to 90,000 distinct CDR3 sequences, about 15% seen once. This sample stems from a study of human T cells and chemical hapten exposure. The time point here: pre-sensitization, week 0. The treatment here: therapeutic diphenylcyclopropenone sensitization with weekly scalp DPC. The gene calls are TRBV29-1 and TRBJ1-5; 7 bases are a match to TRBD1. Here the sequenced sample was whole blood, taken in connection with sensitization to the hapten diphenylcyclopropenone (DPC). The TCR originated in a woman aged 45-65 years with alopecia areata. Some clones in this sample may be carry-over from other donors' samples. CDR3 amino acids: CSVGGQASNQPQHF. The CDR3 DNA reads TGCAGCGTGGGTGGACAGGCTAGCAATCAGCCCCAGCATTTT.